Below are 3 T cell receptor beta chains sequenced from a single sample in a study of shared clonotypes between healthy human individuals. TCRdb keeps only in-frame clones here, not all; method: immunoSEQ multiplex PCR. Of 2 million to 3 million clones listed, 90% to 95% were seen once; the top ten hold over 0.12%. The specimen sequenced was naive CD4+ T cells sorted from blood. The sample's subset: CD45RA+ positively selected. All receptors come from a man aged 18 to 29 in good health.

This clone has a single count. Here the CDR3 DNA reads TGTGCCAGCAGTTTTCCGCCAGCACACTCTGGAAACACCATATATTTT. Encoded protein: CASSFPPAHSGNTIYF. The rearrangement uses TRBV27 and TRBJ1-3; D ambiguous. The germline V gene encodes CDR1 MNHEY and CDR2 SMNVEV (reference sequence). The CDR3 is 16 amino acids. The V and J ends lost 3 bases and 0 bases respectively, with 12 bases between them.

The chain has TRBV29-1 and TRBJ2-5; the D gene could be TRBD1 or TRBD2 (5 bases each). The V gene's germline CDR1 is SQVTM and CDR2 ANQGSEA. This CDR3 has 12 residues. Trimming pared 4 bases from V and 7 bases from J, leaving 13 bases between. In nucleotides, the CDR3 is TGCAGCGTTGTATACGGGGCCCTGACCCAGTACTTC. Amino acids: CSVVYGALTQYF.

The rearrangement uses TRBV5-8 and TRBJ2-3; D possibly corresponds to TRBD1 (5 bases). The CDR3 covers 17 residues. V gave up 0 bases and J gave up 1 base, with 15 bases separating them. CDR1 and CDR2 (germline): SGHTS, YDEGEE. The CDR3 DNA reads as TGTGCCAGCAGCTTGGCAGCGCCAGGGATAGGCACAGATACGCAGTATTTT. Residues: CASSLAAPGIGTDTQYF.